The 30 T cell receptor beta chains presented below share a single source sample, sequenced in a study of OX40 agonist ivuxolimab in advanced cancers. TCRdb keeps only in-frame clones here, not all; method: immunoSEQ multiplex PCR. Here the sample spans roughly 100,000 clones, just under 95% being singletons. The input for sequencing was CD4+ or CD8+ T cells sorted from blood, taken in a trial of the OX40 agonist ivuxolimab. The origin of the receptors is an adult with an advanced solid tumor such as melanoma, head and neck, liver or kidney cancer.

The CDR3 protein is CASSLGPAGLTDTQYF. In DNA form, the CDR3 reads TGCGCCAGCAGCTTGGGTCCAGCGGGGCTCACAGATACGCAGTATTTT. The gene calls are TRBV5-1 and TRBJ2-3; 7 bases fit TRBD2. The CDR3 sequence is 16 residues long. Germline V gene lookup returns CDR1 SGHRS and CDR2 YFSETQ. Trimming removed 0 bases from V and 2 bases from J; junction bases left unmatched: 6.

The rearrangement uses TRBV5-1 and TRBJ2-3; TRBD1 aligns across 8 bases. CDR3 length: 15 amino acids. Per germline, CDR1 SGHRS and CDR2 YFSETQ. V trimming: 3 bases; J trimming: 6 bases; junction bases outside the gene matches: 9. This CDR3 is CASSYSDRESDTQYF. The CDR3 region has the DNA TGCGCCAGCAGCTACTCGGACAGGGAATCCGATACGCAGTATTTT.

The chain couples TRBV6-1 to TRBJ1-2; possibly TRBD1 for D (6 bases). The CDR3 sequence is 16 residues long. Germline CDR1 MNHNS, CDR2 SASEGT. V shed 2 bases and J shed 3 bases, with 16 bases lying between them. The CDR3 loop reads CASSESPGGRYYGYTF. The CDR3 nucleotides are TGTGCCAGCAGTGAATCCCCGGGGGGGCGTTACTATGGCTACACCTTC.

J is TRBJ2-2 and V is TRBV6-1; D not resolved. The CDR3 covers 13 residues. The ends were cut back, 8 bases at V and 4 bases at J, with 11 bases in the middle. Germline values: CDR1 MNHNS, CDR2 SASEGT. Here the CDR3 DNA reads TGTGCCAGCTTGGGTTCGCGCACCGGGGAGCTGTTTTTT. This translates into CASLGSRTGELFF.

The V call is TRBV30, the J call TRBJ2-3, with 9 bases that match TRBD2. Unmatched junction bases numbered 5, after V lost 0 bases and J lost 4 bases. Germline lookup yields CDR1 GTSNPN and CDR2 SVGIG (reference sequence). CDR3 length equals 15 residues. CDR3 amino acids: CAWSVGLAGADTQYF. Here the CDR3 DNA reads TGTGCCTGGAGTGTAGGGTTAGCGGGAGCAGATACGCAGTATTTT.

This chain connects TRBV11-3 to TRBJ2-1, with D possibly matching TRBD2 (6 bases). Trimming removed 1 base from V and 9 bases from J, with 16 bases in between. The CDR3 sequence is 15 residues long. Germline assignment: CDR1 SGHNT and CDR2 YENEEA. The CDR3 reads CASSLAGVSGGEQFF. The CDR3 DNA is TGTGCCAGCAGCTTAGCGGGAGTATCAGGCGGTGAGCAGTTCTTC.

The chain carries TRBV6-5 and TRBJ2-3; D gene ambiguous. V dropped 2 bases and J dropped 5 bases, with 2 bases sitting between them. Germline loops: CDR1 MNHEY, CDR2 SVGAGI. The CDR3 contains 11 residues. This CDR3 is CASSYLDTQYF. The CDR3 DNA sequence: TGTGCCAGCAGTTACCTAGATACGCAGTATTTT.

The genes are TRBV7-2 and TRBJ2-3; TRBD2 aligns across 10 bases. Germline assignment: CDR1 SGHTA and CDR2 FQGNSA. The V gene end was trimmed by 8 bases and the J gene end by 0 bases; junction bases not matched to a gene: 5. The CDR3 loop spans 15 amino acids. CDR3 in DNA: TGTGCCAGCCGGACTAGCGGCTTTAGCACAGATACGCAGTATTTT. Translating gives CASRTSGFSTDTQYF.

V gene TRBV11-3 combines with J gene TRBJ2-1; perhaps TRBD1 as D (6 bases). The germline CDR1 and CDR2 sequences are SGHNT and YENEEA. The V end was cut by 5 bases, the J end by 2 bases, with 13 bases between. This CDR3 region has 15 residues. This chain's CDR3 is CASSQQGSAYNEQFF. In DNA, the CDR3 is TGTGCCAGCAGCCAACAGGGAAGCGCCTACAATGAGCAGTTCTTC.

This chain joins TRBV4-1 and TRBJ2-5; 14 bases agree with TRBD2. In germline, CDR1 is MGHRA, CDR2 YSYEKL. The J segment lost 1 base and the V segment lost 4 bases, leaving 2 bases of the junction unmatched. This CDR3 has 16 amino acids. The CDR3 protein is CASSPGLAGGQETQYF. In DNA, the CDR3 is TGCGCCAGCAGCCCAGGACTAGCGGGGGGCCAAGAGACCCAGTACTTC.

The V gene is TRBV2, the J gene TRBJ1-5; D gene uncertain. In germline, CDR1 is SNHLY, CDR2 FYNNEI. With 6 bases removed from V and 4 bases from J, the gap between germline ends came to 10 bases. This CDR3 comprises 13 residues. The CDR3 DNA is TGTGCCAGCAGAAGGGTAGCAAATCAGCCCCAGCATTTT. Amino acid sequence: CASRRVANQPQHF.

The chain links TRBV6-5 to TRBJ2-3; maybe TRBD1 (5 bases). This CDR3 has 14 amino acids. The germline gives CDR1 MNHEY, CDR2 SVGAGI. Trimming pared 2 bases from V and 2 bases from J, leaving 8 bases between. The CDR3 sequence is CASSYTGYTDTQYF. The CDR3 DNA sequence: TGTGCCAGCAGTTACACAGGTTACACAGATACGCAGTATTTT.

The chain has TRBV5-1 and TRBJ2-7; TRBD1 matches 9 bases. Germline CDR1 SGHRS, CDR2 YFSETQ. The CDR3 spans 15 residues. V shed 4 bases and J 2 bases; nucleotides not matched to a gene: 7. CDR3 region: CASSQGTGRTYEQYV. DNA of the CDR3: TGCGCCAGCAGCCAAGGGACAGGGAGAACCTACGAGCAGTACGTC.

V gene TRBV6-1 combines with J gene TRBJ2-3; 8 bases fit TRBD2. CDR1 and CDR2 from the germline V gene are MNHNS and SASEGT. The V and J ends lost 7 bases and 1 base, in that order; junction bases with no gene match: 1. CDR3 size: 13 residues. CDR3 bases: TGTGCCAGCATGGGACTAGGCACAGATACGCAGTATTTT. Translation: CASMGLGTDTQYF.

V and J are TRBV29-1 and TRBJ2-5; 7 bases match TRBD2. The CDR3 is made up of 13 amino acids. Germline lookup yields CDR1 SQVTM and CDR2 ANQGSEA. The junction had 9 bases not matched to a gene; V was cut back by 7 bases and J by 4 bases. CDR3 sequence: CSGGQSGGETQYF. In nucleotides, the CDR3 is TGCAGCGGCGGCCAGTCGGGGGGAGAGACCCAGTACTTC. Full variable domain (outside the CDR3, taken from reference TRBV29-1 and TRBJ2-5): SAVISQKPSRDICQRGTSLTIQCQVDSQVTMMFWYRQQPGQSLTLIATANQGSEATYESGFVIDKFPISRPNLTFSTLTVSNMSPEDSSIYLCSGGQSGGETQYFGPGTRLLVL.

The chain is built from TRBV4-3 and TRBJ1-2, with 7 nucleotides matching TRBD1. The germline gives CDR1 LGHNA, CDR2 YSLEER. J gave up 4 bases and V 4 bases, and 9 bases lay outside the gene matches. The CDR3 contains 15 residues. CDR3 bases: TGCGCCAGCAGCCCCGGACCGGGACAGATCTATGGCTACACCTTC. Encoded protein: CASSPGPGQIYGYTF.

CDR3 DNA: TGTGCCAGCAGCGCAATACAGGGGACCTATGGCTACACCTTC. Protein product: CASSAIQGTYGYTF. The gene calls are TRBV7-2 and TRBJ1-2; 7 nucleotides agree with TRBD1. This CDR3 has 14 residues. CDR1 is SGHTA and CDR2 is FQGNSA in the germline V gene. The trim removed 5 bases at V and 4 bases at J, leaving 7 bases unmatched.

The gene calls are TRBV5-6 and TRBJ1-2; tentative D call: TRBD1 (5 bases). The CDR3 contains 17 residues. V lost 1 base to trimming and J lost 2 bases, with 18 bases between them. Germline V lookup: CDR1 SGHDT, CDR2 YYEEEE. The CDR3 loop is CASSLSTRAGMNYGYTF. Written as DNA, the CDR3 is TGTGCCAGCAGCTTGAGCACGAGGGCAGGGATGAACTATGGCTACACCTTC. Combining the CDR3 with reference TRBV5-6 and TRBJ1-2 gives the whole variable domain DAGVTQSPTHLIKTRGQQVTLRCSPKSGHDTVSWYQQALGQGPQFIFQYYEEEERQRGNFPDRFSGHQFPNYSSELNVNALLLGDSALYLCASSLSTRAGMNYGYTFGSGTRLTVV.

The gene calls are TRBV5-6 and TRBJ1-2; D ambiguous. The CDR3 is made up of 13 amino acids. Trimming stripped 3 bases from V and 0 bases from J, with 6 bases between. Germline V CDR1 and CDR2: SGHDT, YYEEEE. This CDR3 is CASSWEPNYGYTF. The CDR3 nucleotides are TGTGCCAGCAGCTGGGAACCTAACTATGGCTACACCTTC.

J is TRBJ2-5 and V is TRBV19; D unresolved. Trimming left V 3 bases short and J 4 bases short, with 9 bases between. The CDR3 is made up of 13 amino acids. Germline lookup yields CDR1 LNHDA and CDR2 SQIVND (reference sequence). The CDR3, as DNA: TGTGCCAGTAGTATGTGGGCCGGAGAGACCCAGTACTTC. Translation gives CASSMWAGETQYF. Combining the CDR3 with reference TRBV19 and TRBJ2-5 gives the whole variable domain DGGITQSPKYLFRKEGQNVTLSCEQNLNHDAMYWYRQDPGQGLRLIYYSQIVNDFQKGDIAEGYSVSREKKESFPLTVTSAQKNPTAFYLCASSMWAGETQYFGPGTRLLVL.

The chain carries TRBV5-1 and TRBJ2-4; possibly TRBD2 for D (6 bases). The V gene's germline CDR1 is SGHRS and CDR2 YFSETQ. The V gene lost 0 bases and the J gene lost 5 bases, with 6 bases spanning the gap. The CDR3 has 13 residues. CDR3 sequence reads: CASSLGEENIQYF. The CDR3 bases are TGCGCCAGCAGCTTGGGGGAGGAAAACATTCAGTACTTC.

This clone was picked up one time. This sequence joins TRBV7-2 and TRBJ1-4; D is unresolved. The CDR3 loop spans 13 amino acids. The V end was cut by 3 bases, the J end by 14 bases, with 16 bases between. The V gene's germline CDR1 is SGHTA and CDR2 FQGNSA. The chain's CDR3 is CASSFFQAGQLFF. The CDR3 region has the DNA TGTGCCAGCAGCTTTTTTCAGGCGGGTCAGCTGTTTTTT.

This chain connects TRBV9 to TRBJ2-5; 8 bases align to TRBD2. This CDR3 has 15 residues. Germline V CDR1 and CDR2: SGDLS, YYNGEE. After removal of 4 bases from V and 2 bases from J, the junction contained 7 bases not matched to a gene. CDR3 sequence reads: CASSPRGVGQETQYF. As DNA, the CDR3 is TGTGCCAGCAGCCCGCGGGGGGTTGGACAAGAGACCCAGTACTTC. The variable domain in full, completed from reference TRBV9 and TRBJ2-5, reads DSGVTQTPKHLITATGQRVTLRCSPRSGDLSVYWYQQSLDQGLQFLIQYYNGEERAKGNILERFSAQQFPDLHSELNLSSLELGDSALYFCASSPRGVGQETQYFGPGTRLLVL.

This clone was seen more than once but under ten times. Here the CDR3 DNA reads TGCAGTGCTAGAGATGGGTATTACGCTTTCTTT. Amino acids: CSARDGYYAFF. The V call is TRBV20-1, the J call TRBJ1-1; D not resolved. From germline, CDR1 is DFQATT and CDR2 SNEGSKA (reference sequence). This CDR3 comprises 11 residues. V shed 0 bases and J shed 11 bases, with 10 bases lying between them.

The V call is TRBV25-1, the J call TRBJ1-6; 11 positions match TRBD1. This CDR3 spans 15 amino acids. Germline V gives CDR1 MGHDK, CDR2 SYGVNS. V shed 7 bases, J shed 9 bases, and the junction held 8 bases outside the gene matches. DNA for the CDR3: TGTGCCAGCAAAAGGTCCGGGACAGGGGGTTCACCCCTCCACTTT. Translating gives CASKRSGTGGSPLHF. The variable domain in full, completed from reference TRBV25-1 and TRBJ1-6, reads EADIYQTPRYLVIGTGKKITLECSQTMGHDKMYWYQQDPGMELHLIHYSYGVNSTEKGDLSSESTVSRIRTEHFPLTLESARPSHTSQYLCASKRSGTGGSPLHFGNGTRLTVT.

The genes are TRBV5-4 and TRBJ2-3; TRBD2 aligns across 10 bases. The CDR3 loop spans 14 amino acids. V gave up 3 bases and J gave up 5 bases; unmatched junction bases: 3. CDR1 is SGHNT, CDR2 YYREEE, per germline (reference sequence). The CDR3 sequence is CASSSRTSGDTQYF. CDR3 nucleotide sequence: TGTGCCAGCAGCTCCCGGACTAGCGGAGATACGCAGTATTTT.

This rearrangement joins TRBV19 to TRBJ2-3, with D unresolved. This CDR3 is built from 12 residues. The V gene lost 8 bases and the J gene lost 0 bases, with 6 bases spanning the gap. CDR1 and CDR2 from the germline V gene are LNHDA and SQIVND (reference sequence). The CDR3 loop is CASGSSTDTQYF. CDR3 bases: TGTGCCAGTGGTAGTAGCACAGATACGCAGTATTTT.

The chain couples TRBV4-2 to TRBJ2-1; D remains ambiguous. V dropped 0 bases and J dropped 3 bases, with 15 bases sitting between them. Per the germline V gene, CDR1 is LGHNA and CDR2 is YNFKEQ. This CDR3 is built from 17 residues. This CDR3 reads CASSQDPKGTLYNEQFF. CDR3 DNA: TGTGCCAGCAGCCAAGATCCGAAAGGTACGCTCTACAATGAGCAGTTCTTC.

DNA of the CDR3: TGCGCCAGCAGCTTGGGGGACTCCGTCTACAATGAGCAGTTCTTC. Its protein is CASSLGDSVYNEQFF. The rearrangement links TRBV5-1 to TRBJ2-1; tentative D call: TRBD2 (6 bases). Germline V gene lookup returns CDR1 SGHRS and CDR2 YFSETQ. V was pared by 0 bases and J by 3 bases, with 10 bases between. The CDR3 contains 15 residues.

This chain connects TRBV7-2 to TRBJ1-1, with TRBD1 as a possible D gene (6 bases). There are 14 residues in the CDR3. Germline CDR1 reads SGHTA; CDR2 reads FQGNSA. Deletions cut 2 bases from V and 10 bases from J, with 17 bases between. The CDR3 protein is CASSLSRGERRAFF. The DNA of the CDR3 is TGTGCCAGCAGCTTAAGTAGGGGGGAGAGGAGAGCTTTCTTT.